One and the same sample provided the 30 T cell receptor beta chains below, sequenced in a study of blood T cells in healthy people across ages (dated by TCRdb to between 2014 and 2017). Libraries were constructed by 5' RACE. Instrument on record: Illumina HiSeq 2500. A second PCR of about 6 to 12 cycles was run with a J-beta primer mix and a sample-barcoded 5' primer. The public sequencing data were trimmed at Q25 with fastp and processed into clonotypes with MiXCR by TCRdb, which kept only in-frame beta chains. Rows are unified per CDR3 protein, each entry keeping the most common DNA and genes. The sample table lists approximately 730,000 distinct CDR3 sequences, approximately 39% of them with a count of one. In total, the top ten clones hold around a fifth of the sample. Material for sequencing was blood. The receptors originated from a woman aged 55-70 years in good health.

The V and J genes are TRBV7-3 and TRBJ2-1, with a possible D match to TRBD2 (5 bases). The CDR3 is made up of 15 amino acids. CDR1 and CDR2 (germline): SGHTA, FQGTGA. Trimming cost V 5 bases and J 3 bases, with 14 bases left between them. The CDR3 DNA sequence: TGTGCCAGCAGCCCAAGGGTCCGGGGCTACAATGAGCAGTTCTTC. Translation: CASSPRVRGYNEQFF.

Details on this clonotype: One end of the junction is discordant with germline, which a read error may explain. The chain has TRBV18 and TRBJ2-3; 8 bases match TRBD1. The CDR3 is 14 residues long. From germline, CDR1 is KGHSH and CDR2 LQKENI. In nucleotides, the CDR3 is TGTGCCAGCTCACCGGGACAGGACACAGGTACGCAGTATTTC. Its translation is CASSPGQDTGTQYF.

This rearrangement joins TRBV18 to TRBJ2-6; TRBD1 agrees at 10 bases. Unmatched junction bases numbered 8, after V lost 1 base and J lost 2 bases. The CDR3 is 19 residues long. Germline loops: CDR1 KGHSH, CDR2 LQKENI. In DNA, the CDR3 is TGTGCCAGCTCACCACGACCCGGGACAGGGGCTACTGGGGCCAACGTCCTGACTTTC. It encodes CASSPRPGTGATGANVLTF.

A few counts support this clonotype. V usage is TRBV9 and J usage is TRBJ2-1; D remains unclear. The CDR3 totals 15 residues. Between the trimmed V and J ends, which lost 2 bases and 7 bases, there was a span of 16 bases. The germline V gene encodes CDR1 SGDLS and CDR2 YYNGEE. The CDR3 DNA sequence: TGTGCCAGCAGCGTTGGGTCGGCGCCGGTGAATGAGCAGTTCTTC. Its protein is CASSVGSAPVNEQFF.

The CDR3: CASGAGVLNEQFF. In DNA form, the CDR3 reads TGCGCCAGCGGAGCGGGAGTCCTTAATGAGCAGTTCTTC. The chain couples TRBV4-3 to TRBJ2-1; 8 bases are shared with TRBD2. V lost 8 bases to trimming and J lost 7 bases; unmatched junction nucleotides: 7. Germline CDR1 LGHNA, CDR2 YSLEER. The CDR3 is made up of 13 amino acids.

This chain links TRBV4-3 with TRBJ2-5, with no clear D. This CDR3 has 15 amino acids. Germline CDR1 and CDR2: LGHNA and YSLEER. Trimming took off 0 bases at V and 2 bases at J, with 10 bases between the two ends. In DNA form, the CDR3 reads TGCGCCAGCAGCCAAGATCTAGTTCGACAAGAGACCCAGTACTTC. Translated, it gives CASSQDLVRQETQYF.

This clonotype has at least ten counts. The junction differs from germline at one of its ends, possibly a read error. The V gene is TRBV5-1, the J gene TRBJ1-2; 7 nucleotides align to TRBD1. The CDR3 spans 15 residues. Germline V gene sequence: CDR1 SGHRS, CDR2 YFSETQ. This chain's CDR3 is CASSLGGTANYGYTF. Written as DNA, the CDR3 is TGTGCCAGCAGCTTGGGGGGGACAGCTAACTATGGCTACACCTTC.

The chain couples TRBV30 to TRBJ1-2; no firm D call. Germline V lookup: CDR1 GTSNPN, CDR2 SVGIG (reference sequence). Trimming stripped 2 bases from V and 6 bases from J, with 10 bases between. CDR3 length equals 12 residues. The CDR3 nucleotides are TGTGCCTGGAGTCCACAGTCCAATGGCTACACCTTC. It encodes CAWSPQSNGYTF. The full variable domain, rest sourced from reference TRBV30 and TRBJ1-2, is SQTIHQWPATLVQPVGSPLSLECTVEGTSNPNLYWYRQAAGRGLQLLFYSVGIGQISSEVPQNLSASRPQDRQFILSSKKLLLSDSGFYLCAWSPQSNGYTFGSGTRLTVV.

This clonotype was observed a handful of times. The chain carries TRBV27 and TRBJ2-1; 13 nucleotides match TRBD2. CDR3 length: 15 amino acids. J gave up 6 bases and V 7 bases, and 6 bases lay outside the gene matches. Germline V CDR1 and CDR2: MNHEY, SMNVEV (reference sequence). This CDR3 is CASKLAGGPPNEQFF. Here the CDR3 DNA reads TGTGCCAGCAAACTAGCGGGAGGGCCCCCCAATGAGCAGTTCTTC.

Only a few counts were recorded for this clonotype. The chain joins TRBV24-1 to TRBJ2-3, with a weak D call TRBD2 (6 bases). Trimming took off 0 bases at V and 3 bases at J, with 12 bases between the two ends. CDR1 is KGHDR and CDR2 is SFDVKD in the germline V gene. CDR3 length: 16 residues. CDR3 bases: TGTGCCACCAGTGATTTGGGTTTCCGGGGGACAGATACGCAGTATTTT. The encoded protein is CATSDLGFRGTDTQYF.

This chain joins TRBV3-1 and TRBJ2-5; 14 bases line up with TRBD2. The last part of the DNA fits TRBJ2-7 better; the J call may be wrong. The germline CDR1 and CDR2 sequences are LGHDT and YNNKEL (reference sequence). The CDR3 spans 16 residues. CDR3 sequence: CASSRTSGGWSNEQYF. The CDR3 bases are TGTGCCAGCAGCAGGACTAGCGGGGGGTGGAGTAACGAGCAGTACTTC.

This chain uses TRBV7-9 with TRBJ2-3, with TRBD2 matching 8 bases. Germline values: CDR1 SEHNR, CDR2 FQNEAQ (reference sequence). Trimming cost V 0 bases and J 2 bases; bases outside gene matches: 4. CDR3 size: 16 residues. CDR3 region: CASSLARAGVTDTQYF. CDR3 DNA: TGTGCCAGCAGCTTAGCCAGAGCGGGGGTCACAGATACGCAGTATTTT.

This clonotype has a handful of counts. J is TRBJ2-4 and V is TRBV20-1; 12 bases fit TRBD2. The CDR3 extends over 17 amino acids. V dropped 0 bases and J dropped 0; count of bases not matched to a gene: 3. CDR1 is DFQATT and CDR2 is SNEGSKA in the germline V gene (reference sequence). For the CDR3, the DNA is TGCAGTGCTAGAGACACTAGCGGGAGGTCAGCCAAAAACATTCAGTACTTC. Its protein product is CSARDTSGRSAKNIQYF.

The V call is TRBV5-6, the J call TRBJ2-7; D tentatively fits TRBD1 or TRBD2 (6 bases each). Looked up from germline, CDR1 is SGHDT and CDR2 is YYEEEE. The CDR3 runs 14 residues. V was clipped by 8 bases and J by 0 bases, with 15 bases between them. The CDR3 spells CASNRGTSSYEQYF. CDR3 DNA: TGTGCCAGTAACCGCGGGACAAGCTCCTACGAGCAGTACTTC.

The rearrangement links TRBV29-1 to TRBJ2-3; 9 nucleotides align to TRBD2. CDR1 is SQVTM and CDR2 is ANQGSEA in the germline V gene. With V trimmed by 2 bases and J by 0 bases, 9 bases remained unmatched. This CDR3 region has 17 residues. The CDR3 protein is CSVEPWIAGASTDTQYF. The DNA for the CDR3 is TGCAGCGTTGAACCGTGGATAGCGGGGGCAAGCACAGATACGCAGTATTTT.

In nucleotides, the CDR3 is TGTGCCAGCAGCTACCTCTCGGGACAGGGCTACGAGCAGTACTTC. Translating gives CASSYLSGQGYEQYF. This chain connects TRBV11-1 to TRBJ2-7; 9 nucleotides align to TRBD1. With V trimmed by 4 bases and J by 3 bases, 7 bases remained unmatched. This CDR3 comprises 15 residues. Germline V gene data show CDR1 as SGHAT and CDR2 as FQDESV (reference sequence).

As concerns this clonotype: This sequence may be a read error, since a much larger clone differs from it by one base. CDR3 nucleotide sequence: TGTGCCACTGTCAACGCGGAATCTAGCACAGATACGCAGTATTTT. Protein sequence: CATVNAESSTDTQYF. This chain uses TRBV10-3 with TRBJ2-3; D uncertain. The CDR3 contains 15 residues. The germline V and J ends were trimmed by 10 bases and 0 bases, with 17 bases remaining between them. Germline-derived CDR1 and CDR2 are ENHRY and SYGVKD.

The chain joins TRBV6-2 or TRBV6-3 to TRBJ2-5; 8 bases agree with TRBD2. The DNA matches TRBJ2-1 better at its end, which makes the J call doubtful. The germline CDR1 and CDR2 sequences are MNHEY and SVGEGT. CDR3 length: 16 residues. The CDR3 spells CASSYDPAGDQETQFF. In nucleotides, the CDR3 is TGTGCCAGCAGTTACGATCCAGCGGGGGACCAAGAGACCCAGTTCTTC.

The V and J genes are TRBV9 and TRBJ2-5, with TRBD2 as a possible D gene (7 bases). The length of the CDR3 is 13 residues. Germline CDR1 SGDLS, CDR2 YYNGEE. The ends were cut back, 5 bases at V and 11 bases at J, with 19 bases in the middle. CDR3 sequence: CASSFVGGREQYF. The CDR3 nucleotides are TGTGCCAGCAGTTTCGTGGGGGGGCGTGAGCAGTACTTC.

This clonotype was seen a few times. The V gene is TRBV20-1, the J gene TRBJ1-1; the D gene is possibly TRBD1 (5 bases). Trimming pared 6 bases from V and 3 bases from J, leaving 17 bases between. This CDR3 has 14 residues. The germline CDR1 and CDR2 sequences are DFQATT and SNEGSKA (reference sequence). The CDR3 loop reads CSAIWGGSDTEAFF. In DNA, the CDR3 is TGCAGTGCGATCTGGGGGGGGAGCGACACTGAAGCTTTCTTT.

The gene calls are TRBV4-3 and TRBJ2-7; 7 bases are shared with TRBD1. Germline V gene data show CDR1 as LGHNA and CDR2 as YSLEER. With V trimmed by 4 bases and J by 0 bases, 9 bases remained unmatched. The CDR3 is 16 amino acids. CDR3 sequence: CASSPNRDSSSYEQYF. CDR3 in DNA: TGCGCCAGCAGCCCAAACCGGGACAGTAGCTCCTACGAGCAGTACTTC.

The table lists this clonotype with a count of one. V gene TRBV7-9 combines with J gene TRBJ2-7; D assignment may be TRBD1 or TRBD2 (8 bases each). The CDR3 has 16 residues. With 1 base removed from V and 5 bases from J, the gap between germline ends came to 18 bases. Per germline, CDR1 SEHNR and CDR2 FQNEAQ (reference sequence). The CDR3: CASSLVGLAGQDEQYF. The CDR3, as DNA: TGTGCCAGCAGCTTAGTTGGTTTAGCGGGACAGGACGAGCAGTACTTC.

V and J are TRBV6-1 and TRBJ2-3, with a possible D match to TRBD2 (6 bases). The CDR3 is 17 amino acids. V was shortened by 4 bases and J by 5 bases, with 22 bases between the two germline ends. Germline values: CDR1 MNHNS, CDR2 SASEGT. The CDR3, as DNA: TGTGCCAGCAGTGCCGATGGCGGGAAGAGGAGAGGAGATACGCAGTATTTT. Protein sequence: CASSADGGKRRGDTQYF.

This clonotype was detected a few times. The V and J genes are TRBV7-2 and TRBJ1-2; D is unclear. CDR3 length: 14 amino acids. V lost 3 bases to trimming and J lost 1 base, with 9 bases between them. CDR1 is SGHTA and CDR2 is FQGNSA in the germline V gene. The CDR3 sequence is CASSFHPNNYGYTF. The DNA for the CDR3 is TGTGCCAGCAGCTTCCATCCGAATAACTATGGCTACACCTTC.

J is TRBJ1-2 and V is TRBV3-1; 10 positions agree with TRBD1. CDR3 length: 14 amino acids. Germline-derived CDR1 and CDR2 are LGHDT and YNNKEL (reference sequence). Trimming removed 0 bases from V and 8 bases from J; junction bases left unmatched: 3. The CDR3 is CASSQDATGGGYTF. The CDR3 DNA is TGTGCCAGCAGCCAAGATGCGACAGGGGGCGGCTACACCTTC. The whole variable domain, filled in from reference TRBV3-1 and TRBJ1-2, reads DTAVSQTPKYLVTQMGNDKSIKCEQNLGHDTMYWYKQDSKKFLKIMFSYNNKELIINETVPNRFSPKSPDKAHLNLHINSLELGDSAVYFCASSQDATGGGYTFGSGTRLTVV.

The CDR3 is CASSHPGQEANTGELFF. CDR3 nucleotide sequence: TGTGCCAGCAGCCACCCGGGACAGGAAGCGAACACCGGGGAGCTGTTTTTT. The chain has TRBV7-9 and TRBJ2-2, with 8 bases matching TRBD1. The junction had 8 bases not matched to a gene; V was cut back by 5 bases and J by 0 bases. The length of the CDR3 is 17 residues. CDR1 and CDR2 (germline): SEHNR, FQNEAQ (reference sequence). Supplemented by reference TRBV7-9 and TRBJ2-2, the full variable domain reads DTGVSQNPRHKITKRGQNVTFRCDPISEHNRLYWYRQTLGQGPEFLTYFQNEAQLEKSRLLSDRFSAERPKGSFSTLEIQRTEQGDSAMYLCASSHPGQEANTGELFFGEGSRLTVL.

The V and J genes are TRBV6-5 and TRBJ2-1, with TRBD1 matching over 10 bases. Germline trimming cut 6 bases from V and 13 bases from J; bases unmatched to any gene: 12. Germline V gene sequence: CDR1 MNHEY, CDR2 SVGAGI. This CDR3 region has 14 residues. The CDR3 spells CASSLDRGRETQFF. The CDR3 DNA follows: TGTGCCAGCAGCCTCGACAGGGGGCGAGAGACCCAGTTCTTC.

This clonotype came up once. The chain has TRBV6-6 and TRBJ1-4; 8 bases agree with TRBD1. The junction had 17 bases not matched to a gene; V was cut back by 9 bases and J by 8 bases. Germline V gene lookup returns CDR1 MNHNY and CDR2 SVGAGI (reference sequence). CDR3 length equals 16 residues. The CDR3 bases are TGTGCCAGAAGTCCTCCGACCGGACAGGGTCGGGAAAAACTGTTTTTT. This encodes CARSPPTGQGREKLFF.

This chain joins TRBV3-1 and TRBJ2-3, with 8 positions matching TRBD1. Germline-derived CDR1 and CDR2 are LGHDT and YNNKEL (reference sequence). V gave up 5 bases and J gave up 6 bases; unmatched junction bases: 13. This CDR3 has 16 residues. CDR3 loop: CASSFPRGQGADTQYF. CDR3 DNA sequence: TGTGCCAGCAGCTTCCCCCGAGGACAGGGCGCGGATACGCAGTATTTT.

This clonotype came up a few times. This chain joins TRBV6-1 and TRBJ1-2, with a tentative D call TRBD1 (5 bases). The CDR3 sequence is 12 residues long. Germline assignment: CDR1 MNHNS and CDR2 SASEGT. V was clipped by 3 bases and J by 7 bases, with 9 bases between them. DNA for the CDR3: TGTGCCAGCAGTGACTCAGGGTTTGGCTACACCTTC. Translated, it gives CASSDSGFGYTF.